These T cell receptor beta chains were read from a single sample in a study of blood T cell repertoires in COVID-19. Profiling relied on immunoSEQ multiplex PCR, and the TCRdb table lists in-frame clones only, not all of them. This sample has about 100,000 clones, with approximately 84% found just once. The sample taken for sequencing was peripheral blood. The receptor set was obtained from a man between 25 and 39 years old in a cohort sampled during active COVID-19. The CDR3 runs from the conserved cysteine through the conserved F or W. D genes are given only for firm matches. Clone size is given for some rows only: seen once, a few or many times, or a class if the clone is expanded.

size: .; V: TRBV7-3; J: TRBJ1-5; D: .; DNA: TGTGCCAGCGTCGAGAGTCGCAATCAGCCCCAGCATTTT; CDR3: CASVESRNQPQHF
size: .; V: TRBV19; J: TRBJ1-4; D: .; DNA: TGTGCCACCGCGCGGGGGGCTGGGGAAAAACTGTTTTTT; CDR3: CATARGAGEKLFF
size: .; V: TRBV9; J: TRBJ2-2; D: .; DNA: TGTGCCAGCAGCGTAGATACAGGTCTGAACACCGGGGAGCTGTTTTTT; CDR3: CASSVDTGLNTGELFF
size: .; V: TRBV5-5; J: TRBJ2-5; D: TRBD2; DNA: TGTGCCAGCAGCTTGCTGGGGAGGGCCGAGACCCAGTACTTC; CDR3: CASSLLGRAETQYF
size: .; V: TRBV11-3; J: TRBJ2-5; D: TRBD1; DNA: TGTGCCAGCAGCCCTGGGACAGGAGGGCGCGAGACCCAGTACTTC; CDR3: CASSPGTGGRETQYF
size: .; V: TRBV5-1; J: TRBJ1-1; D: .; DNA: TGCGCCAGCAGCTTGGCCTGGGGCACCATGAACACTGAAGCTTTCTTT; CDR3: CASSLAWGTMNTEAFF
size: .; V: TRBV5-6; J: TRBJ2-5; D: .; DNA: TGTGCCAGCAGCTTGGCCAACCGGGGGGCCCCGGAGACCCAGTACTTC; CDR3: CASSLANRGAPETQYF
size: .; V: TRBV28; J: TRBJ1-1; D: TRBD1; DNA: TGTGCCAGCACCGCAACAGGGGTTGGAAAAGCTTTCTTT; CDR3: CASTATGVGKAFF
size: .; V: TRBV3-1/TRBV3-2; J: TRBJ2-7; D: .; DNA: TGTGCCAGCAATGGGCCACGCCGCGAGCAGTACTTC; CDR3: CASNGPRREQYF
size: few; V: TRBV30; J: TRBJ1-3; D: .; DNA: TGTGCCTGGACGGTAATTGGAAACACCATATATTTT; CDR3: CAWTVIGNTIYF
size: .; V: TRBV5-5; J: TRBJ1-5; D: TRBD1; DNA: TGTGCCAGCAGCTTCCGACAGGGGAATAGCAATCAGCCCCAGCATTTT; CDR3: CASSFRQGNSNQPQHF
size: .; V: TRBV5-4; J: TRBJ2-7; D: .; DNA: TGTGCCAGCAGCTACAGGGGGGGGACCTACGAGCAGTACTTC; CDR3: CASSYRGGTYEQYF
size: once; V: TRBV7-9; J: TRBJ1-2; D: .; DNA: TGTGCCAGCAGCTTATTAGGAGTTCACTATGGCTACACCTTC; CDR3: CASSLLGVHYGYTF
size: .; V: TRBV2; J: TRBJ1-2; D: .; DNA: TGTGCCAGCAGGGACTCAACAGAATATTATGGCTACACCTTC; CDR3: CASRDSTEYYGYTF
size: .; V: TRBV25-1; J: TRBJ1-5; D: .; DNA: TGTGCCAGCAGTGAAGGTGGGGGGAGCGGCAATCAGCCCCAGCATTTT; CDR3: CASSEGGGSGNQPQHF
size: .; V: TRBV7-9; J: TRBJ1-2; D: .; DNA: TGTGCCAGCAGCTTACAGGATAACTATGGCTACACCTTC; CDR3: CASSLQDNYGYTF
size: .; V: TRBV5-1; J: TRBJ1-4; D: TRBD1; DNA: TGCGCCAGCAGCTCGGGACAGCTAGCAACTAATGAAAAACTGTTTTTT; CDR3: CASSSGQLATNEKLFF
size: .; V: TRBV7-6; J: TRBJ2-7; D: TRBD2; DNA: TGTGCCAGCAGCTTGACTAGCGGGGCACTCTACGAGCAGTACTTC; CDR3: CASSLTSGALYEQYF
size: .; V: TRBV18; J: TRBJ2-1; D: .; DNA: TGTGCCAGCTCACCAGAACAGGTCAGCAATGAGCAGTTCTTC; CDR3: CASSPEQVSNEQFF
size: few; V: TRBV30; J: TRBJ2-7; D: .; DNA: TGTGCCTGGAGCTCCCAGGACGAGCAGTACTTC; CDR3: CAWSSQDEQYF
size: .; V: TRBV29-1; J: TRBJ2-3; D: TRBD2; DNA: TGCAGCCATACTGGGACTAGCGGAGGCACAGATACGCAGTATTTT; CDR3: CSHTGTSGGTDTQYF
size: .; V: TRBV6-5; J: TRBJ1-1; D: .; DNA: TGTGCCAGCATTGCTACAGGCCTGAACACTGAAGCTTTCTTT; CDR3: CASIATGLNTEAFF
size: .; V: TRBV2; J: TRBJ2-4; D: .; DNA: TGTGCCAGCAGTGGGGAAGGGGTATCCAAAAACATTCAGTACTTC; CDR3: CASSGEGVSKNIQYF
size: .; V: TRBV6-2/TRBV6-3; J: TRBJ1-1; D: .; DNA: TGTGCCAGCAGTTGGGCGCCGGGGGACACTGAAGCTTTCTTT; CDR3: CASSWAPGDTEAFF
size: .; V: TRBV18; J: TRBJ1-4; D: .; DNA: TGTGCCAGCTCACCACCATCCATTAGGGGTGAAAAACTGTTTTTT; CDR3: CASSPPSIRGEKLFF
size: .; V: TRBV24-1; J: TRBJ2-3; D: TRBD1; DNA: TGTGCCACCAGTGACAGAGGGACAGGAGGAGATACGCAGTATTTT; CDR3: CATSDRGTGGDTQYF
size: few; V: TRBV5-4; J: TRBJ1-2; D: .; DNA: TGTGCCAGCAGCTTGCCGGGTGCTAACTATGGCTACACCTTC; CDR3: CASSLPGANYGYTF
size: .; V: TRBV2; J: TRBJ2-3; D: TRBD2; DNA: TGTGCCAGCAGTGGGGCTAGCGGGCCCACAGATACGCAGTATTTT; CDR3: CASSGASGPTDTQYF
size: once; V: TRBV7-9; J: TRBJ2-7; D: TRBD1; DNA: TGTGCCAGCAGCCAAGACAGGGATGAGCAGTACTTC; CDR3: CASSQDRDEQYF
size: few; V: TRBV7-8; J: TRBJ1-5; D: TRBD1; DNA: TGTGCCAGCAGCTTAGCACAGGGGTCGAATCAGCCCCAGCATTTT; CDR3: CASSLAQGSNQPQHF
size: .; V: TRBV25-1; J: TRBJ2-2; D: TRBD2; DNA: TGTGCCAGCAGTCCCGGGACTAGCGGGGGGGCTGGCGGGGAGCTGTTTTTT; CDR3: CASSPGTSGGAGGELFF
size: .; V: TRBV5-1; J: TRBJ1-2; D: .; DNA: TGCGCCAGCAGCGCCCGCGAAGGGGCCAGCGGCTACACCTTC; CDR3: CASSAREGASGYTF
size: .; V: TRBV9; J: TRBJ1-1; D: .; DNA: TGTGCCAGCAGCGTAGGGAACAGGGCCCATCCTGAAGCTTTCTTT; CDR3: CASSVGNRAHPEAFF
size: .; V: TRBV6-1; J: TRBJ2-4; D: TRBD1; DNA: TGTGCCAGCAGTGAAGGTTTAGGGGGCGACATTCAGTACTTC; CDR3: CASSEGLGGDIQYF
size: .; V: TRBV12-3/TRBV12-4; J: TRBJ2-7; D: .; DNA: .; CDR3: CASSFWRGNEQYF
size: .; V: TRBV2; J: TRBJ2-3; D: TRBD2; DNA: TGTGCCAGCAGCTCACTACTAGCGGGGTCGACAGATACGCAGTATTTT; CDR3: CASSSLLAGSTDTQYF
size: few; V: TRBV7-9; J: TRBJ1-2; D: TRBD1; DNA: TGTGCCAGCAGCCGCCCCGGGACAGGGTCTAACTATGGCTACACCTTC; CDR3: CASSRPGTGSNYGYTF
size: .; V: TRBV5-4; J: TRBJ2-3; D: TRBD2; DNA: TGTGCCAGCAGCCTGCGACTAGCGGGGGGCTTCACAGATACGCAGTATTTT; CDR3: CASSLRLAGGFTDTQYF
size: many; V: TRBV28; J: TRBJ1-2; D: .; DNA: TGTGCCAGCAGTTTGCGTCAGATACTAAACTATGGCTACACCTTC; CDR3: CASSLRQILNYGYTF
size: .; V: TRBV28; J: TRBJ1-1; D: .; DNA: TGTGCCAGCAGTAGCCAAAGATACACTGAAGCTTTCTTT; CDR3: CASSSQRYTEAFF
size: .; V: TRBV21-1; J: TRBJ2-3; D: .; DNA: TGTGCCAGCAGCAACGCCTCGGGTTCGGGAGTGGGGCGCACAGATACGCAGTATTTT; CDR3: CASSNASGSGVGRTDTQYF
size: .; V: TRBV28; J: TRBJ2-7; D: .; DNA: TGTGCTACAGGGACGCACGAGCAGTACTTC; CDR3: CATGTHEQYF
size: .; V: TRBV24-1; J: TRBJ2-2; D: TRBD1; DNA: TGTGCCACCAGCCCTCCGGGACAGGGTGGAACCGGGGAGCTGTTTTTT; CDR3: CATSPPGQGGTGELFF
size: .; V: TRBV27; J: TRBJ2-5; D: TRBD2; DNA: TGTGCCAGCAGTTTGTTCCTTAGCGGGGGCGGGGAGACCCAGTACTTC; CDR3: CASSLFLSGGGETQYF
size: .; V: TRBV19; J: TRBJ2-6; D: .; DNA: TGTGCCAGTACCCACGGCTCTGGGGCCAACGTCCTGACTTTC; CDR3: CASTHGSGANVLTF
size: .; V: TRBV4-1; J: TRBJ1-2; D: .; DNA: TGCGCCAGCAGCCAAGTCGTTACAGCCGGAAACTATGGCTACACCTTC; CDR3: CASSQVVTAGNYGYTF
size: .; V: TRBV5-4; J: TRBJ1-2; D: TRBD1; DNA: TGTGCCAGCAGCGTGGCGCCCCGGCAGGGGGGAATCTATGGCTACACCTTC; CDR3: CASSVAPRQGGIYGYTF
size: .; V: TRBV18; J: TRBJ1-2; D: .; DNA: TGTGCCAGCTCCGGACCCGAGACAGGCTATGGCTACACCTTC; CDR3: CASSGPETGYGYTF
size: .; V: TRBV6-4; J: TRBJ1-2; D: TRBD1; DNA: TGTGCCAGCAGTGCGCGAACAGGGGGCTCGCGGGGCTACACCTTC; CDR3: CASSARTGGSRGYTF